Below, 9 T cell receptor beta chains from the same sample are listed, as sequenced in a study of T-cell memory formation after mild COVID-19. TCRdb independently ran MiXCR on the 5' RACE reads; one entry per CDR3 protein. The sample consists of approximately 410,000 distinct CDR3 sequences, 23% of them appearing once. Material: PBMCs or a T cell subset sorted from them (not recorded which). The receptor set was obtained from an adult woman who had mild COVID-19 (a few samples of this study predate the infection). Cell type and time point are not known.

This clonotype was counted only a few times. The gene calls are TRBV5-1 and TRBJ2-2; D unresolved. V was cut by 4 bases and J by 7 bases, with 17 bases left in between. Germline CDR1 and CDR2: SGHRS and YFSETQ. The CDR3 extends over 15 amino acids. The CDR3 here is CASSQTQNTIGELFF. The CDR3, as DNA: TGCGCCAGCAGCCAGACACAAAACACCATCGGGGAGCTGTTTTTT. The full variable domain, with the rest looked up from reference TRBV5-1 and TRBJ2-2, is KAGVTQTPRYLIKTRGQQVTLSCSPISGHRSVSWYQQTPGQGLQFLFEYFSETQRNKGNFPGRFSGRQFSNSRSEMNVSTLELGDSALYLCASSQTQNTIGELFFGEGSRLTVL.

This clonotype came up a few times. V and J are TRBV7-9 and TRBJ1-5; no firm D call. CDR1 SEHNR and CDR2 FQNEAQ come from the germline V gene (reference sequence). V was trimmed by 3 bases and J by 4 bases, leaving 4 bases between them. The length of the CDR3 is 12 residues. DNA for the CDR3: TGTGCCAGCAGCTTTGGAAATCAGCCCCAGCATTTT. This sequence encodes CASSFGNQPQHF.

In this sample, this clonotype turned up a few times. The chain couples TRBV6-2 or TRBV6-3 to TRBJ2-1; unclear D gene. The CDR3 consists of 13 residues. V shed 4 bases and J shed 6 bases, with 10 bases lying between them. In germline, CDR1 is MNHEY, CDR2 SVGEGT. CDR3 amino acids: CASSWLPPNEQFF. CDR3 DNA sequence: TGTGCCAGCAGTTGGCTGCCACCCAATGAGCAGTTCTTC.

The chain is built from TRBV7-2 and TRBJ1-5; D is perhaps TRBD1 (6 bases). The V gene lost 1 base and the J gene lost 4 bases, with 11 bases spanning the gap. The CDR3 is 15 amino acids. CDR1 and CDR2 (germline): SGHTA, FQGNSA. The CDR3: CASSLGPGVNQPQHF. CDR3 sequence (DNA): TGTGCCAGCAGCTTAGGTCCAGGGGTAAATCAGCCCCAGCATTTT.

V gene TRBV5-1 combines with J gene TRBJ1-2; 8 positions match TRBD1. The CDR3 is 14 residues long. Germline V gene data show CDR1 as SGHRS and CDR2 as YFSETQ. V dropped 2 bases and J dropped 4; count of bases not matched to a gene: 4. The CDR3 coding sequence is TGCGCCAGCAGCTTTGACAGGGGAGGCTATGGCTACACCTTC. It translates to CASSFDRGGYGYTF.

This clonotype has a count of ten or more. The V and J genes are TRBV5-1 and TRBJ2-1; 7 bases line up with TRBD1. J lost 8 bases, V lost 4 bases, and 12 bases had no gene match. The CDR3 loop spans 15 amino acids. CDR1 is SGHRS and CDR2 is YFSETQ in the germline V gene. The CDR3 loop is CASSARQGPAHEQFF. The CDR3 region has the DNA TGCGCCAGCAGCGCCCGACAGGGTCCGGCCCATGAGCAGTTCTTC.

This clonotype was found a few times. The V call is TRBV6-4, the J call TRBJ2-7, with D possibly matching TRBD2 (5 bases). CDR3 length: 14 amino acids. Germline V CDR1 and CDR2: MRHNA, SNTAGT. Trimming cost V 6 bases and J 4 bases, with 16 bases left between them. The CDR3 DNA is TGTGCCAGCAGCGTAAGGGAGACCGGTTACGAGCAGTACTTC. It codes for CASSVRETGYEQYF.

The CDR3 DNA sequence: TGTGCCAGCAGCCTGGAGGGACGTGGAAACACCATATATTTT. Protein: CASSLEGRGNTIYF. The chain carries TRBV7-2 and TRBJ1-3; perhaps TRBD1 as D (5 bases). Germline CDR1 reads SGHTA; CDR2 reads FQGNSA. The CDR3 contains 14 residues. The V and J ends lost 5 bases and 3 bases respectively, with 11 bases between them.

This chain joins TRBV6-5 and TRBJ1-4; D not resolved. Deletions cut 5 bases from V and 1 base from J, with 11 bases between. This CDR3 contains 15 residues. Germline CDR1 reads MNHEY; CDR2 reads SVGAGI. CDR3 sequence (DNA): TGTGCCAGCAGTAATGGCCTCGGAACTAATGAAAAACTGTTTTTT. Translation gives CASSNGLGTNEKLFF.